These 32 T cell receptor beta chains share one sample of origin, sequenced in a study of cytomegalovirus exposure and HLA in healthy donors. The PCR made use of 60 Vbeta and 13 Jbeta primers. The protocol was immunoSEQ multiplex PCR, while the TCRdb copy is restricted to in-frame clones and leaves out a portion. The repertoire has 90,000 to 140,000 clones, about 81% of them found once; the top ten carry about 2.2%. Sequences were obtained from PBMCs. These receptors originate from a man aged 25-40 years in good health and CMV-seronegative.

The V call is TRBV5-8, the J call TRBJ2-1; 10 nucleotides match TRBD2. CDR1 is SGHTS and CDR2 is YDEGEE in the germline V gene. V lost 1 base to trimming and J lost 9 bases; unmatched junction nucleotides: 7. CDR3 length: 15 amino acids. The CDR3 is CASSLSQREGSEQFF. The CDR3 DNA follows: TGTGCCAGCAGCTTGTCCCAGCGGGAGGGGAGTGAGCAGTTCTTC.

The chain employs TRBV5-1 and TRBJ1-4; the D gene is possibly TRBD1 (5 bases). V lost 2 bases, J lost 5 bases, and 16 bases lay in between. The germline V gene has CDR1 SGHRS and CDR2 YFSETQ. The CDR3 loop spans 16 amino acids. This CDR3 is CASSLDPGNANEKLFF. CDR3 sequence (DNA): TGCGCCAGCAGCTTAGACCCAGGGAATGCCAATGAAAAACTGTTTTTT. Together with reference TRBV5-1 and TRBJ1-4, the CDR3 gives the full variable domain: KAGVTQTPRYLIKTRGQQVTLSCSPISGHRSVSWYQQTPGQGLQFLFEYFSETQRNKGNFPGRFSGRQFSNSRSEMNVSTLELGDSALYLCASSLDPGNANEKLFFGSGTQLSVL.

This clone was recorded once. The CDR3 here is CASRFRGGGYGYTF. The CDR3 DNA reads TGTGCCAGCAGATTTCGCGGGGGTGGGTATGGCTACACCTTC. The rearrangement uses TRBV27 and TRBJ1-2; tentative D call: TRBD1 (5 bases). This CDR3 spans 14 amino acids. CDR1 is MNHEY and CDR2 is SMNVEV in the germline V gene (reference sequence). The V end was cut by 6 bases, the J end by 5 bases, with 16 bases between.

This clone was observed a few times. CDR3 amino acids: CAISEYGNEKLFF. The CDR3 DNA reads as TGTGCCATCAGTGAGTACGGTAATGAAAAACTGTTTTTT. The V call is TRBV10-3, the J call TRBJ1-4; D ambiguous. Deletions cut 1 base from V and 4 bases from J, with 4 bases between. The CDR3 is 13 amino acids. The V gene's germline CDR1 is ENHRY and CDR2 SYGVKD.

The J gene is TRBJ2-7, the V gene TRBV25-1; D uncertain. V lost 5 bases to trimming and J lost 7 bases, with 12 bases between them. CDR3 length equals 12 residues. Germline V gene lookup returns CDR1 MGHDK and CDR2 SYGVNS. CDR3: CASSTARSEQYF. In DNA, the CDR3 is TGTGCCAGCAGTACAGCACGGTCGGAGCAGTACTTC.

The gene calls are TRBV19 and TRBJ2-7; 9 bases agree with TRBD1. Germline-derived CDR1 and CDR2 are LNHDA and SQIVND (reference sequence). There are 15 residues in the CDR3. The V gene end was trimmed by 6 bases and the J gene end by 1 base; junction bases not matched to a gene: 7. The CDR3 loop is CASSPRGQGSYEQYF. The CDR3 DNA reads as TGTGCCAGTAGCCCCCGGGGACAGGGTTCCTACGAGCAGTACTTC.

In this sample, this clone turned up many times. The V gene is TRBV19, the J gene TRBJ1-6, with D unresolved. Germline assignment: CDR1 LNHDA and CDR2 SQIVND (reference sequence). Between the trimmed V and J ends, which lost 5 bases and 5 bases, there was a span of 7 bases. There are 13 residues in the CDR3. The CDR3 DNA reads as TGTGCCAGTAGTGCTCGGGATAATTCACCCCTCCACTTT. It specifies CASSARDNSPLHF.

The chain couples TRBV18 to TRBJ2-3; TRBD2 matches 9 bases. The CDR3 sequence is 14 residues long. Germline V gene sequence: CDR1 KGHSH, CDR2 LQKENI. The V and J ends lost 4 bases and 8 bases, in that order; junction bases with no gene match: 7. For the CDR3, the DNA is TGTGCCAGCTCACAATCCGGGACTAGCCCTACGCAGTATTTT. Protein sequence: CASSQSGTSPTQYF.

The rearrangement joins TRBV7-9 to TRBJ1-4; TRBD1 might be the D (5 bases). Germline CDR1 reads SEHNR; CDR2 reads FQNEAQ (reference sequence). The V gene lost 6 bases and the J gene lost 1 base, with 12 bases spanning the gap. The CDR3 sequence is 15 residues long. The CDR3, as DNA: TGTGCCAGCAGTTTCCTCCAGGGAACTAATGAAAAACTGTTTTTT. Amino acids: CASSFLQGTNEKLFF.

This clone was seen a single time. The chain uses TRBV28 and TRBJ2-2, with D tentatively TRBD2 (6 bases). Trimming took 5 bases from V and 0 from J, leaving 16 bases between them. Germline V gene lookup returns CDR1 MDHEN and CDR2 SYDVKM. This CDR3 has 17 residues. In DNA, the CDR3 is TGTGCCAGCAGTCCCGGAGGGAGATTAGCGAACACCGGGGAGCTGTTTTTT. Its translation is CASSPGGRLANTGELFF.

The chain uses TRBV29-1 and TRBJ2-2; the match to TRBD1 covers 9 bases. CDR1 is SQVTM and CDR2 is ANQGSEA in the germline V gene. The junction had 11 bases not matched to a gene; V was cut back by 4 bases and J by 8 bases. The CDR3 totals 15 residues. The CDR3 DNA reads TGCAGCGTTGTCGGGACAGGGAGTATTGCGGGGGAGCTGTTTTTT. Amino acids: CSVVGTGSIAGELFF.

The chain uses TRBV19 and TRBJ1-2; D unclear. Trimming removed 10 bases from V and 7 bases from J, with 16 bases in between. Germline V CDR1 and CDR2: LNHDA, SQIVND (reference sequence). CDR3 length equals 12 residues. In nucleotides, the CDR3 is TGTGCCACGACGAGAGTCGGCGGTGGCTACACCTTC. Translation gives CATTRVGGGYTF.

V is TRBV21-1 and J is TRBJ2-4; the tabulated D call, TRBD2, remains unverified against the DNA. TRBV21-1 is a documented pseudogene. The CDR3 has 21 amino acids. The CDR3 DNA follows: TGTGCCAGCAGCAAAAATGGGGTAGCGGGAGGGGTGGAGTGGTCCAAAAACATTCAGTACTTC. Amino acid sequence: CASSKNGVAGGVEWSKNIQYF.

The rearrangement uses TRBV29-1 and TRBJ2-3; D may be TRBD2 (6 bases). The germline V gene encodes CDR1 SQVTM and CDR2 ANQGSEA. The CDR3 totals 15 residues. V dropped 3 bases and J dropped 1 base, with 14 bases sitting between them. CDR3 loop: CSVDRDSDGTDTQYF. The CDR3 coding sequence is TGCAGCGTTGACCGGGACTCAGACGGCACAGATACGCAGTATTTT.

A single count supports this clone. The rearrangement links TRBV5-1 to TRBJ2-1, with 10 positions matching TRBD2. This CDR3 comprises 16 residues. CDR1 SGHRS and CDR2 YFSETQ come from the germline V gene. V dropped 2 bases and J dropped 7; count of bases not matched to a gene: 9. For the CDR3, the DNA is TGCGCCAGCAGCTTATCTAGCGGGAGCAGTATAAATGAGCAGTTCTTC. It yields the protein CASSLSSGSSINEQFF.

V is TRBV29-1 and J is TRBJ2-1, with 9 bases identical to TRBD2. Germline V gene data show CDR1 as SQVTM and CDR2 as ANQGSEA. The CDR3 extends over 18 amino acids. Trimming took 0 bases from V and 0 from J; bases not matched to a gene: 9. CDR3 amino acids: CSVEDREASGTSYNEQFF. CDR3 DNA: TGCAGCGTTGAAGATCGAGAAGCTAGCGGGACCTCCTACAATGAGCAGTTCTTC.

As for this clone: Different DNA sequences within this sample yield the same CDR3. The chain joins TRBV2 to TRBJ1-5; D may be TRBD1 (6 bases). CDR3 length: 19 amino acids. The V gene's germline CDR1 is SNHLY and CDR2 FYNNEI. Trimming removed 2 bases from V and 1 base from J, with 21 bases in between. The CDR3 region is CASSEWANEGVLSNQPQHF. In DNA form, the CDR3 reads TGTGCCAGCAGTGAATGGGCGAACGAGGGGGTATTAAGCAATCAGCCCCAGCATTTT.

J is TRBJ1-1 and V is TRBV27; D unresolved. V was cut by 5 bases and J by 3 bases, with 10 bases left in between. This CDR3 region has 13 residues. Germline V gives CDR1 MNHEY, CDR2 SMNVEV (reference sequence). The CDR3 DNA sequence: TGTGCCAGCAGTAAGGCGAGGGACACTGAAGCTTTCTTT. This sequence encodes CASSKARDTEAFF.

CDR3 loop: CASSFTLTGPQHF. Written as DNA, the CDR3 is TGCGCCAGCAGCTTTACTTTGACTGGGCCCCAGCATTTT. The chain carries TRBV5-1 and TRBJ1-5, with D unresolved. Looked up from germline, CDR1 is SGHRS and CDR2 is YFSETQ. V shed 2 bases and J shed 9 bases, with 12 bases lying between them. The length of the CDR3 is 13 residues.

The chain is built from TRBV7-9 and TRBJ2-3, with 10 nucleotides matching TRBD1. The junction had 5 bases not matched to a gene; V was cut back by 7 bases and J by 4 bases. From germline, CDR1 is SEHNR and CDR2 FQNEAQ (reference sequence). This CDR3 comprises 14 residues. The CDR3 DNA reads TGTGCCAGCACTCGGGACAGGGGTGCAGATACGCAGTATTTT. Translated, it gives CASTRDRGADTQYF.

This clone was counted a single time. V and J are TRBV5-1 and TRBJ2-3; TRBD2 aligns across 8 bases. Germline values: CDR1 SGHRS, CDR2 YFSETQ. J gave up 5 bases and V 1 base, and 9 bases lay outside the gene matches. This CDR3 has 16 amino acids. The CDR3 sequence: CASSLRVAGRVDTQYF. The CDR3 DNA follows: TGCGCCAGCAGCTTGAGGGTAGCGGGACGTGTAGATACGCAGTATTTT.

For the CDR3, the DNA is TGTGCCACCGGGGGGACGGAGACCCAGTACTTC. Amino acid sequence: CATGGTETQYF. V and J are TRBV10-3 and TRBJ2-5, with 7 bases that match TRBD2. CDR3 length: 11 amino acids. Germline trimming cut 10 bases from V and 5 bases from J; bases unmatched to any gene: 4. The germline gives CDR1 ENHRY, CDR2 SYGVKD.

This chain connects TRBV18 to TRBJ1-4, with a tentative D call TRBD1 (5 bases). Germline V gives CDR1 KGHSH, CDR2 LQKENI. Trimming took off 3 bases at V and 7 bases at J, with 9 bases between the two ends. The CDR3 is 13 residues long. CDR3 protein: CASSPGTREKLFF. CDR3 nucleotides: TGTGCCAGCTCACCCGGGACTCGTGAAAAACTGTTTTTT. Variable domain in full (rest from reference TRBV18 and TRBJ1-4): NAGVMQNPRHLVRRRGQEARLRCSPMKGHSHVYWYRQLPEEGLKFMVYLQKENIIDESGMPKERFSAEFPKEGPSILRIQQVVRGDSAAYFCASSPGTREKLFFGSGTQLSVL.

J is TRBJ2-3 and V is TRBV10-3; D remains unclear. This CDR3 has 14 residues. Germline values: CDR1 ENHRY, CDR2 SYGVKD. The V end lost 1 base, the J end lost 1 base, and 6 bases lay between the germline ends. CDR3 loop: CAISEYARTDTQYF. CDR3 nucleotide sequence: TGTGCCATCAGTGAGTACGCGCGCACAGATACGCAGTATTTT.

The chain joins TRBV4-2 to TRBJ2-7, with 8 bases that match TRBD2. The J segment lost 3 bases and the V segment lost 3 bases, leaving 7 bases of the junction unmatched. The CDR3 has 15 residues. The germline V gene has CDR1 LGHNA and CDR2 YNFKEQ. The CDR3: CASSQAPGLVYEQYF. For the CDR3, the DNA is TGTGCCAGCAGCCAGGCTCCGGGACTAGTCTACGAGCAGTACTTC.

The chain has TRBV18 and TRBJ2-3; a possible D gene is TRBD2 (6 bases). V lost 0 bases to trimming and J lost 6 bases, with 7 bases between them. CDR1 and CDR2 from the germline V gene are KGHSH and LQKENI. CDR3 length: 13 residues. The CDR3: CASSPPAGDTQYF. The CDR3, as DNA: TGTGCCAGCTCACCACCGGCGGGGGATACGCAGTATTTT.

This chain joins TRBV19 and TRBJ2-3; 8 bases agree with TRBD1. Germline CDR1 LNHDA, CDR2 SQIVND (reference sequence). This CDR3 is built from 16 residues. V lost 3 bases, J lost 2 bases, and 7 bases stayed unmatched. CDR3 region: CASSILGQGFTDTQYF. The CDR3 DNA is TGTGCCAGTAGTATCCTCGGACAGGGTTTCACAGATACGCAGTATTTT.

This clone has only one observation. This chain links TRBV27 with TRBJ2-2, with 8 bases aligning to TRBD1. The J segment lost 3 bases and the V segment lost 6 bases, leaving 9 bases of the junction unmatched. The germline CDR1 and CDR2 sequences are MNHEY and SMNVEV (reference sequence). There are 16 residues in the CDR3. Here the CDR3 reads CASRPDRGSDTGELFF. The CDR3 DNA reads TGTGCCAGCAGACCAGACAGGGGTTCAGACACCGGGGAGCTGTTTTTT.

Notes on this clone: The junction departs from germline at one end; a sequencing error may be responsible. This chain joins TRBV11-2 and TRBJ2-5, with TRBD1 matching 8 bases. The CDR3 has 14 residues. CDR1 and CDR2 (germline): SGHAT, FQNNGV. The CDR3 loop reads CASNLDRGQETQYF. For the CDR3, the DNA is TGTGCCAGCAACTTAGACAGGGGACAAGAGACCCAGTACTTC.

This clone turned up a few times. This sequence joins TRBV6-1 and TRBJ1-4; D is possibly TRBD1 (5 bases). This CDR3 is 13 amino acids long. Germline CDR1 reads MNHNS; CDR2 reads SASEGT. V was cut by 6 bases and J by 4 bases, with 9 bases left in between. CDR3 loop: CASSRDFNEKLFF. The CDR3 nucleotides read TGTGCCAGCAGCAGGGACTTTAATGAAAAACTGTTTTTT.

This clone came up a few times. The chain uses TRBV5-1 and TRBJ2-3, with D possibly being TRBD1 (6 bases). The CDR3 consists of 16 residues. Trimming took off 1 base at V and 5 bases at J, with 17 bases between the two ends. Germline V gives CDR1 SGHRS, CDR2 YFSETQ. CDR3: CASSLQGGAGGDTQYF. CDR3 nucleotide sequence: TGCGCCAGCAGCTTGCAAGGGGGTGCTGGGGGAGATACGCAGTATTTT.

The CDR3 here is CAAASSYNSPLHF. For the CDR3, the DNA is TGTGCCGCGGCGAGCTCCTATAATTCACCCCTCCACTTT. The J gene is TRBJ1-6, the V gene TRBV6-5, with no clear D. The V and J ends lost 11 bases and 0 bases respectively, with 8 bases between them. CDR1 and CDR2 from the germline V gene are MNHEY and SVGAGI. This CDR3 has 13 amino acids.